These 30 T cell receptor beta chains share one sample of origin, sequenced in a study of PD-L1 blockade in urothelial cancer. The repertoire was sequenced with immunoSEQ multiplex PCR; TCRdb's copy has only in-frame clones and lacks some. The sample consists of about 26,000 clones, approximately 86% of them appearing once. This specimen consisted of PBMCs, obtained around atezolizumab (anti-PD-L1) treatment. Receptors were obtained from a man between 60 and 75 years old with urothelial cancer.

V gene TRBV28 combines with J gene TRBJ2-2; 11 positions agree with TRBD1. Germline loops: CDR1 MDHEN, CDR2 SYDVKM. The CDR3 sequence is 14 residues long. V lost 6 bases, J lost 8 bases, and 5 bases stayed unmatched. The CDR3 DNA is TGTGCCAGCAGGTCGGGACAGGGGGAGGGGGAGCTGTTTTTT. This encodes CASRSGQGEGELFF.

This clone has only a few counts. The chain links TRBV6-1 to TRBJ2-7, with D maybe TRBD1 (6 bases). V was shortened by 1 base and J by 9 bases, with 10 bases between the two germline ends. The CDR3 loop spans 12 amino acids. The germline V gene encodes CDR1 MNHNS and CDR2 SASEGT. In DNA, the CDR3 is TGTGCCAGCAGTGAAGGGCAGGGGTTGCAGTACTTC. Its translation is CASSEGQGLQYF.

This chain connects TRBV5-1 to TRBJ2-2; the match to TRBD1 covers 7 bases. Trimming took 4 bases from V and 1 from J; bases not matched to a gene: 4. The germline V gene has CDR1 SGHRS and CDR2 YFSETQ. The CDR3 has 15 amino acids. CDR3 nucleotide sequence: TGCGCCAGCAGCCCTCAGGGGGAGAACACCGGGGAGCTGTTTTTT. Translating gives CASSPQGENTGELFF.

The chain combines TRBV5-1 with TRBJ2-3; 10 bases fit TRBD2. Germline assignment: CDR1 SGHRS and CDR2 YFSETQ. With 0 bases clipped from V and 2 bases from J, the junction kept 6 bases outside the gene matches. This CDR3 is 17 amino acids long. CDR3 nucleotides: TGCGCCAGCAGCTTGGGGGCTAGCGGGAGTTCCACAGATACGCAGTATTTT. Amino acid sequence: CASSLGASGSSTDTQYF.

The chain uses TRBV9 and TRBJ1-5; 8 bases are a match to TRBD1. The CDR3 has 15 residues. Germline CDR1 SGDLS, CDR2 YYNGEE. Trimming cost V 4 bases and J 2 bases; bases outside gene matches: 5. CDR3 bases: TGTGCCAGCAGCCCTACAGGGGGAGGCAATCAGCCCCAGCATTTT. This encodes CASSPTGGGNQPQHF. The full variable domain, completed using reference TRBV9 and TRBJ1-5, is DSGVTQTPKHLITATGQRVTLRCSPRSGDLSVYWYQQSLDQGLQFLIQYYNGEERAKGNILERFSAQQFPDLHSELNLSSLELGDSALYFCASSPTGGGNQPQHFGDGTRLSIL.

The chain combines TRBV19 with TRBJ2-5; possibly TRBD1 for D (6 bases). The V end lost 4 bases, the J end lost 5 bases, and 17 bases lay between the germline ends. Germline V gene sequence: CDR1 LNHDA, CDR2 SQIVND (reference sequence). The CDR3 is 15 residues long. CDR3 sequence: CASSKGQQVPETQYF. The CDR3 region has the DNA TGTGCCAGTAGTAAAGGACAGCAAGTCCCGGAGACCCAGTACTTC.

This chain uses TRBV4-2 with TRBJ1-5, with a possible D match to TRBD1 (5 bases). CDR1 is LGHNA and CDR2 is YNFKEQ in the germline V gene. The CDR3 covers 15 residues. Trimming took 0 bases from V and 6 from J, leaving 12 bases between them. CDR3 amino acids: CASSQDHQGTQPQHF. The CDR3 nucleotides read TGTGCCAGCAGCCAAGATCACCAGGGAACTCAGCCCCAGCATTTT.

CDR3 DNA: TGTGCCAGCAGCTTGGCCGGACAGAGGCCGAGCACAGATACGCAGTATTTT. This translates into CASSLAGQRPSTDTQYF. The chain uses TRBV5-4 and TRBJ2-3, with a tentative D call TRBD1 (6 bases). Germline CDR1 and CDR2: SGHNT and YYREEE (reference sequence). This CDR3 is 17 amino acids long. The ends were cut back, 0 bases at V and 0 bases at J, with 14 bases in the middle.

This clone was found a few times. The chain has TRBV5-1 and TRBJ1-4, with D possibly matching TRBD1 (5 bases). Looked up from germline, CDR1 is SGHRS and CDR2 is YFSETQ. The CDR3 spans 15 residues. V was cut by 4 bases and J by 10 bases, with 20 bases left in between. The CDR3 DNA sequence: TGCGCCAGCAGCACTACGGACACACCCGAAGGAAAACTGTTTTTT. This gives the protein CASSTTDTPEGKLFF. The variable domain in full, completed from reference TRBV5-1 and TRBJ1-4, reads KAGVTQTPRYLIKTRGQQVTLSCSPISGHRSVSWYQQTPGQGLQFLFEYFSETQRNKGNFPGRFSGRQFSNSRSEMNVSTLELGDSALYLCASSTTDTPEGKLFFGSGTQLSVL.

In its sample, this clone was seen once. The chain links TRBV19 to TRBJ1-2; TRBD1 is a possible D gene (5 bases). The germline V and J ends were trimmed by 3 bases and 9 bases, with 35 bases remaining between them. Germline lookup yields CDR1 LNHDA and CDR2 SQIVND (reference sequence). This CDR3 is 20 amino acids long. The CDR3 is CASSIGVGWGRPIPGISYTF. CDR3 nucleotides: TGTGCCAGTAGTATTGGTGTAGGTTGGGGCAGGCCGATACCTGGGATCAGCTACACCTTC.

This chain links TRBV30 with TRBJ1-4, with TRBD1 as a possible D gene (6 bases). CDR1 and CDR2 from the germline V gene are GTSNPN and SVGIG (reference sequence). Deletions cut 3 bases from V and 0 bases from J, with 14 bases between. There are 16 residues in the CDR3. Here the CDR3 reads CAWREGGTATNEKLFF. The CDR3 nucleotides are TGTGCCTGGAGGGAGGGGGGGACTGCAACTAATGAAAAACTGTTTTTT.

The CDR3 region has the DNA TGTGCCAGCAGCCCCAGTGGGTGGAGGGACACTGAAGCTTTCTTT. This codes for CASSPSGWRDTEAFF. The chain is built from TRBV5-4 and TRBJ1-1; D call uncertain. The CDR3 is 15 residues long. Deletions cut 4 bases from V and 3 bases from J, with 16 bases between. CDR1 is SGHNT, CDR2 YYREEE, per germline (reference sequence).

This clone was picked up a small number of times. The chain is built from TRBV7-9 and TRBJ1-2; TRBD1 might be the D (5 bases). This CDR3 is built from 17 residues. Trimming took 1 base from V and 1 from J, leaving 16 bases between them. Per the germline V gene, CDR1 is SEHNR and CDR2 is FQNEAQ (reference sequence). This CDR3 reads CASSLGSGRVHNYGYTF. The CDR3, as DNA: TGTGCCAGCAGCTTAGGATCCGGCAGGGTACATAACTATGGCTACACCTTC.

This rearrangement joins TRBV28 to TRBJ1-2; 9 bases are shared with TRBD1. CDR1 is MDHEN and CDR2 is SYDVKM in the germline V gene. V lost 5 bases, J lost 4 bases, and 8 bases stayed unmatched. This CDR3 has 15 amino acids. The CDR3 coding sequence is TGTGCCAGCAGTGGACAGGGGCCAAAAACCTATGGCTACACCTTC. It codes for CASSGQGPKTYGYTF.

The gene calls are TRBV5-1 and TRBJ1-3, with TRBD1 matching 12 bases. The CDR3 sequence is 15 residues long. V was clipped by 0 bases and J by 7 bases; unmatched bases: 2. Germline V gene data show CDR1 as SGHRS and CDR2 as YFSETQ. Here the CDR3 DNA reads TGCGCCAGCAGCTTGGCGGGACAGGGGGCCAACACCATATATTTT. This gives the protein CASSLAGQGANTIYF.

CDR3 sequence: CASSGNPTSTDTQYF. The CDR3 DNA reads as TGTGCCAGCAGCGGAAATCCGACTAGCACAGATACGCAGTATTTT. The V call is TRBV9, the J call TRBJ2-3, with D uncertain. CDR3 length: 15 amino acids. V was trimmed by 3 bases and J by 0 bases, leaving 11 bases between them. The V gene's germline CDR1 is SGDLS and CDR2 YYNGEE.

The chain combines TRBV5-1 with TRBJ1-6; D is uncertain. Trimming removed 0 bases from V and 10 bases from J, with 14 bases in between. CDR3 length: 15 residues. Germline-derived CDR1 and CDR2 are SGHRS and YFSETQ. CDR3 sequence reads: CASSLVGKEGSPLHF. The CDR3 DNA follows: TGCGCCAGCAGCTTGGTGGGCAAGGAAGGCTCACCCCTCCACTTT.

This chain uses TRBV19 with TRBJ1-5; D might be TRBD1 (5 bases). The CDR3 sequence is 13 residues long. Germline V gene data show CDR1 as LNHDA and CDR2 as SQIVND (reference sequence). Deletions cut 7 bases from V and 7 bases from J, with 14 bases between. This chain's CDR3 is CASTPGYFQPQHF. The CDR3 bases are TGTGCCAGTACCCCAGGGTATTTCCAGCCCCAGCATTTT.

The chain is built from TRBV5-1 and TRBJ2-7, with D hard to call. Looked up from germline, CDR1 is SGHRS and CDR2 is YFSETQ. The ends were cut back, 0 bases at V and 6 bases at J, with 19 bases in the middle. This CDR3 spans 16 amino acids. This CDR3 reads CASSLGQNHPLTEQYF. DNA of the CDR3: TGCGCCAGCAGCTTGGGCCAGAACCATCCCCTTACCGAGCAGTACTTC.

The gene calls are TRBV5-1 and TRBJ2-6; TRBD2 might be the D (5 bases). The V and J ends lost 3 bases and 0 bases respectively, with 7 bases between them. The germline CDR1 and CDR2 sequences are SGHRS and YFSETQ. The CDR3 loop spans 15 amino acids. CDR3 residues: CASSSGSSGANVLTF. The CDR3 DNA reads TGCGCCAGCAGCTCTGGGAGCTCTGGGGCCAACGTCCTGACTTTC.

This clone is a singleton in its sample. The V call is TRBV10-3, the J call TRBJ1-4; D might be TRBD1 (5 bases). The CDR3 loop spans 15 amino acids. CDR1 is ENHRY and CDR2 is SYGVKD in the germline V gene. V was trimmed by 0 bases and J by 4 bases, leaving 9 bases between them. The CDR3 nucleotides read TGTGCCATCAGTGAGTCGGGGGGGAATAATGAAAAACTGTTTTTT. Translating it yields CAISESGGNNEKLFF.

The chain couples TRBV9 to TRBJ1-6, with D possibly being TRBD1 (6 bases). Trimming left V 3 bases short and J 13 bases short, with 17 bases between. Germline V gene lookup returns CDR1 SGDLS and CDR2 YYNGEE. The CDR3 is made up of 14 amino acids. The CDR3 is CASSARDILAPLHF. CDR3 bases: TGTGCCAGCAGCGCACGGGACATACTCGCGCCCCTCCACTTT.

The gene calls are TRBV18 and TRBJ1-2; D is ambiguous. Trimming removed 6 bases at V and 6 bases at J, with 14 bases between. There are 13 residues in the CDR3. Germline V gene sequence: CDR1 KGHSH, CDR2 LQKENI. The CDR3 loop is CASSRPNPHGYTF. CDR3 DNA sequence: TGTGCCAGCTCGCGGCCCAACCCTCATGGCTACACCTTC.

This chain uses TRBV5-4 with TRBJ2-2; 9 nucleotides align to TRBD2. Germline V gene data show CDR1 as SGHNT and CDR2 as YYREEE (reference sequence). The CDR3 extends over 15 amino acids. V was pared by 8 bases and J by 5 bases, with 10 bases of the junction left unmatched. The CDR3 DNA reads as TGTGCCAGTCGCGGGGGGGGCATCGGGACCGGGGAGCTGTTTTTT. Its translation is CASRGGGIGTGELFF.

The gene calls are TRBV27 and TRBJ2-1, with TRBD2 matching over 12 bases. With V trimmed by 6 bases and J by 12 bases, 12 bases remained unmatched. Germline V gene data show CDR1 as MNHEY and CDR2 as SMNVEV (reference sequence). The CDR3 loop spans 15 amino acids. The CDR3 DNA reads TGTGCCAGCAGACCGGGACTAGCGGGCGAGAAGGGGCAGTTCTTC. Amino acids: CASRPGLAGEKGQFF.

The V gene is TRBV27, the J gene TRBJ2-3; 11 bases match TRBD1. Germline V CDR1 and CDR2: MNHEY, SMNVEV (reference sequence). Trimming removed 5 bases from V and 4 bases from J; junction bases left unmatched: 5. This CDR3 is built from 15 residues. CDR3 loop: CASSIRTGGSDTQYF. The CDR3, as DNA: TGTGCCAGCAGTATAAGGACAGGGGGCTCAGATACGCAGTATTTT.

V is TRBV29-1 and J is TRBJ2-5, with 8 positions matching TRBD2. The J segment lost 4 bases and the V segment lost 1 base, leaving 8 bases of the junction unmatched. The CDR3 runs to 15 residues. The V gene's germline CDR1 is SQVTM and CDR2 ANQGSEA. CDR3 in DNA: TGCAGCGTTGAAGGGGCGGGGGGTTTCGGAGAGACCCAGTACTTC. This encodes CSVEGAGGFGETQYF. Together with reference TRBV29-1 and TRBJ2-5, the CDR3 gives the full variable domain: SAVISQKPSRDICQRGTSLTIQCQVDSQVTMMFWYRQQPGQSLTLIATANQGSEATYESGFVIDKFPISRPNLTFSTLTVSNMSPEDSSIYLCSVEGAGGFGETQYFGPGTRLLVL.

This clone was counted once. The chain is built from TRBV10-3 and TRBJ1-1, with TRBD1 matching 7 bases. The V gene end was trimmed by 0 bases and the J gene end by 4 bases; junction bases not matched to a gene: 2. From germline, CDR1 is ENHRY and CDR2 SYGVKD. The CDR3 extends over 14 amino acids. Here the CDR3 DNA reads TGTGCCATCAGTGAGTCACGGGACAGCACTGAAGCTTTCTTT. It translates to CAISESRDSTEAFF.

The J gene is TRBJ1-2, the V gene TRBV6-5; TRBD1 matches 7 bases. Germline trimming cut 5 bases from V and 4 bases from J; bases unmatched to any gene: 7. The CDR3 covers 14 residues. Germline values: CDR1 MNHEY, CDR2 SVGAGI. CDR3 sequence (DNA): TGTGCCAGCAGTCAGGGACAGATGATCTATGGCTACACCTTC. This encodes CASSQGQMIYGYTF.

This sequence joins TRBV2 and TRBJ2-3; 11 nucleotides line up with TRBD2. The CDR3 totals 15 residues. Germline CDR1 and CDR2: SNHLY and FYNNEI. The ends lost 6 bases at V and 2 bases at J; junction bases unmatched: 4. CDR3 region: CASRGLAALTDTQYF. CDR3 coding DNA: TGTGCCAGCAGGGGACTAGCGGCCCTCACAGATACGCAGTATTTT.